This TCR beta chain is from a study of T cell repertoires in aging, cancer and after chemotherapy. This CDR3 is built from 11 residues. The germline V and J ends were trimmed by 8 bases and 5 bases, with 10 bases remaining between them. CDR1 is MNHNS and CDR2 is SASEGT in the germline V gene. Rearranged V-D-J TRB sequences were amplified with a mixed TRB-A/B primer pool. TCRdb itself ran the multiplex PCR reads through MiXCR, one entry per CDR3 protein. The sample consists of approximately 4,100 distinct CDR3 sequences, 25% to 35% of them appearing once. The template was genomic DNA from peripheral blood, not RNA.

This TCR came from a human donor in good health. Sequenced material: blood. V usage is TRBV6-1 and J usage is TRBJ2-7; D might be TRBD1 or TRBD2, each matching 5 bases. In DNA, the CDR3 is TGTGCCAGCGGGAGAGGGGACGAGCAGTACTTC. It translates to CASGRGDEQYF.